Presented here are 5 T cell receptor beta chains from one specimen sequenced in a study of T cells in Graves' hyperthyroidism and ophthalmopathy. TCR beta CDR3 regions were amplified from RNA. HTBI primers were employed in a first-round RT-PCR of the TCR CDR3. A single record per CDR3 protein comes from TCRdb applying MiXCR to the multiplex PCR reads. The sample includes a few hundred thousand distinct CDR3 sequences, roughly 46% of them seen just once. The specimen was peripheral blood or thyroid tissue (not recorded which). Every receptor here comes from an adult woman with Graves' disease, either hyperthyroidism or ophthalmopathy (not recorded which).

This clonotype showed up just once. The V call is TRBV29-1, the J call TRBJ2-7; D might be TRBD1 (5 bases). Per germline, CDR1 SQVTM and CDR2 ANQGSEA. The CDR3 has 17 residues. With 3 bases removed from V and 2 bases from J, the gap between germline ends came to 23 bases. The DNA of the CDR3 is TGCAGCGTTGATATCGCTCCCAGGGCAGGCCGCCCCTACGAGCAGTACTTC. This codes for CSVDIAPRAGRPYEQYF.

This chain uses TRBV10-3 with TRBJ2-5; 10 bases are shared with TRBD2. Germline values: CDR1 ENHRY, CDR2 SYGVKD. The CDR3 is 13 amino acids. Trimming took 11 bases from V and 3 from J; bases not matched to a gene: 6. The CDR3 DNA sequence: TGTGCCCACGCCCTAGCGGGAGAAGAGACCCAGTACTTC. The encoded protein is CAHALAGEETQYF.

This chain uses TRBV24-1 with TRBJ1-2; possible D gene TRBD1, 6 bases. This CDR3 contains 21 residues. Germline V lookup: CDR1 KGHDR, CDR2 SFDVKD. Trimming removed 3 bases from V and 3 bases from J, with 31 bases in between. The CDR3 DNA follows: TGTGCCACCAGTGATCCCCCAGGGGTCGGGGGGGAATCTCGGTCCTACTATGGCTACACCTTC. It is translated as CATSDPPGVGGESRSYYGYTF.

Many counts were recorded for this clonotype. The V call is TRBV7-9, the J call TRBJ2-2; 7 bases match TRBD2. CDR3 size: 14 residues. Trimming removed 2 bases from V and 8 bases from J; junction bases left unmatched: 5. Germline loops: CDR1 SEHNR, CDR2 FQNEAQ (reference sequence). CDR3 in DNA: TGTGCCAGCAGCTTACGCGGGGGACCGGGGGAGCTGTTTTTT. Translation: CASSLRGGPGELFF.

The chain carries TRBV2 and TRBJ2-2; no firm D call. This CDR3 contains 13 residues. Germline values: CDR1 SNHLY, CDR2 FYNNEI. V was trimmed by 6 bases and J by 5 bases, leaving 10 bases between them. This chain's CDR3 is CASRRVETGELFF. The DNA for the CDR3 is TGTGCCAGCAGGAGAGTAGAAACCGGGGAGCTGTTTTTT.